A single sample is the source of the 12 T cell receptor beta chains below, sequenced in a study of beta chain features in type 1 diabetes (dated by TCRdb to between 2018 and 2020). These receptors have no identified antigens. The library was made by the immunoSEQ multiplex PCR assay. The High Capacity cDNA Reverse Transcription Kit was used to reverse transcribe all of the isolated RNA, meaning that expressed TCRB transcripts were what got sequenced. TCRdb holds this immuneACCESS table with in-frame rearrangements only. Some clones are missing; in checked studies, unresolved V genes explain under half, and the rest has no known cause. The sample table records about 740,000 clones; about an eighth of these occur just once. The ten largest clones take up about 0.02% of the sample. Study-wide conclusions, independent of this receptor: Type 1 diabetes patients showed a moderate but significant shortening of TCRB CDR3 length in all four CD4+ subsets.

Input material: naive CD4+ T cells from blood. Per the publication, the cell subset or site label means: true naive CD4+ T cells. The origin of the receptors is a man aged 18 to 30 with type 1 diabetes.

The chain uses TRBV6-5 and TRBJ2-5; unclear D gene. CDR3 length: 15 amino acids. V lost 0 bases, J lost 5 bases, and 13 bases lay in between. In germline, CDR1 is MNHEY, CDR2 SVGAGI. The CDR3 loop is CASSYSSAEPETQYF. CDR3 sequence (DNA): TGTGCCAGCAGTTACTCCTCGGCAGAGCCGGAGACCCAGTACTTC.

The rearrangement links TRBV18 to TRBJ2-5, with TRBD2 identical over 7 bases. In germline, CDR1 is KGHSH, CDR2 LQKENI. The CDR3 has 15 amino acids. V lost 3 bases to trimming and J lost 3 bases; unmatched junction nucleotides: 7. The CDR3 protein is CASSPYVGGEETQYF. The CDR3 DNA follows: TGTGCCAGCTCACCGTACGTGGGAGGGGAAGAGACCCAGTACTTC.

This clone was seen more than once but under ten times. This chain links TRBV5-1 with TRBJ2-7; 8 bases are a match to TRBD1. This CDR3 contains 15 residues. Unmatched junction bases numbered 9, after V lost 0 bases and J lost 7 bases. The V gene's germline CDR1 is SGHRS and CDR2 YFSETQ. The CDR3 loop reads CASSLEGQGLREQYF. The CDR3 DNA is TGCGCCAGCAGCTTGGAAGGACAGGGATTGAGGGAGCAGTACTTC.

The genes are TRBV12-5 and TRBJ1-1, with 8 bases lining up with TRBD1. V lost 11 bases and J lost 3; bases outside the gene matches: 5. Germline lookup yields CDR1 LGHNT and CDR2 FRNRAP. This CDR3 contains 12 residues. The CDR3 here is CALQGVDTEAFF. CDR3 nucleotide sequence: TGTGCTTTACAGGGGGTAGACACTGAAGCTTTCTTT.

This clone was seen more than once but under ten times. The chain recombines TRBV30 with TRBJ1-1; D gene ambiguous. The CDR3 has 14 amino acids. Trimming pared 0 bases from V and 2 bases from J, leaving 10 bases between. The germline gives CDR1 GTSNPN, CDR2 SVGIG (reference sequence). The CDR3, as DNA: TGTGCCTGGAGTGTACAGTGGACTAACACTGAAGCTTTCTTT. Translated, it gives CAWSVQWTNTEAFF.

The chain recombines TRBV5-6 with TRBJ1-2, with 9 bases matching TRBD1. The CDR3 has 15 amino acids. With V trimmed by 1 base and J by 5 bases, 6 bases remained unmatched. Germline assignment: CDR1 SGHDT and CDR2 YYEEEE. CDR3 loop: CASSLPQQGAYGYTF. CDR3 sequence (DNA): TGTGCCAGCAGCTTGCCTCAACAGGGGGCGTATGGCTACACCTTC.

There are a few counts of this clone. The V gene is TRBV29-1, the J gene TRBJ1-3, with D perhaps TRBD1 (5 bases). The CDR3 sequence is 16 residues long. V lost 4 bases to trimming and J lost 0 bases, with 16 bases between them. CDR1 and CDR2 from the germline V gene are SQVTM and ANQGSEA. The CDR3 DNA is TGCAGCGTTGGGGGCGGCAGATTGGACTCTGGAAACACCATATATTTT. Translated, it gives CSVGGGRLDSGNTIYF.

This clone was seen a handful of times. The same CDR3 can be traced to other DNA sequences in this sample. The V gene is TRBV30, the J gene TRBJ2-5; 8 bases match TRBD2. The V and J ends lost 0 bases and 4 bases, in that order; junction bases with no gene match: 4. This CDR3 spans 14 amino acids. Germline CDR1 and CDR2: GTSNPN and SVGIG (reference sequence). The chain's CDR3 is CAWSVAGGTETQYF. In DNA form, the CDR3 reads TGTGCCTGGAGTGTGGCGGGGGGAACAGAGACCCAGTACTTC.

The CDR3 is CASSEAEGPVGYGYTF. The CDR3, as DNA: TGTGCCAGCAGTGAAGCGGAAGGACCAGTGGGCTATGGCTACACCTTC. V gene TRBV2 combines with J gene TRBJ1-2, with D hard to call. The germline CDR1 and CDR2 sequences are SNHLY and FYNNEI. With 0 bases removed from V and 4 bases from J, the gap between germline ends came to 15 bases. CDR3 size: 16 residues.

This clone was counted only a few times. This CDR3 is also generated by other DNA sequences in the sample. The J gene is TRBJ1-5, the V gene TRBV4-1; TRBD1 agrees at 8 bases. Unmatched junction bases numbered 6, after V lost 1 base and J lost 7 bases. The CDR3 loop spans 15 amino acids. In germline, CDR1 is MGHRA, CDR2 YSYEKL. CDR3 nucleotide sequence: TGCGCCAGCAGCCAAGTAGGACAGGGAGGGCAGCCCCAGCATTTT. Encoded protein: CASSQVGQGGQPQHF.

Points on this clone: Additional DNA sequences in this sample encode the identical CDR3. V and J are TRBV29-1 and TRBJ1-1; maybe TRBD1 (5 bases). Trimming cost V 2 bases and J 2 bases, with 9 bases left between them. This CDR3 spans 13 amino acids. Looked up from germline, CDR1 is SQVTM and CDR2 is ANQGSEA. CDR3: CSVERTLNTEAFF. The CDR3 DNA is TGCAGCGTTGAAAGGACACTCAACACTGAAGCTTTCTTT.

This clone was counted a few times. The CDR3 DNA reads TGTGCCTGGAAAGCGACCGGGGAGCTGTTTTTT. Its protein product is CAWKATGELFF. This rearrangement joins TRBV30 to TRBJ2-2; D remains unclear. The germline V gene encodes CDR1 GTSNPN and CDR2 SVGIG (reference sequence). The CDR3 covers 11 residues. With 4 bases removed from V and 5 bases from J, the gap between germline ends came to 5 bases.